This T cell receptor beta chain was identified in a study of T cells in pancreatic ductal adenocarcinoma. Regarding the study as a whole: The resected pancreatic cancer cohort was biased toward the minority with early-stage disease.

The selected patients with pancreatic ductal adenocarcinoma had surgery but no neoadjuvant therapy. Remarks on this clone: What it binds is unknown.

This CDR3 contains 12 residues. Trimming removed 2 bases at V and 6 bases at J, with 5 bases between. Germline CDR1 and CDR2: LNHDA and SQIVND (reference sequence). TCRdb keeps only in-frame clones here, not all; method: immunoSEQ multiplex PCR. In the table there are 4,500 to 5,000 clones, more than 70% of which are singletons. The sequence was obtained from a human donor with pancreatic ductal adenocarcinoma. Sequencing was carried out using pancreatic tumor tissue. V gene TRBV19 combines with J gene TRBJ2-1; D not resolved. The CDR3 DNA follows: TGTGCCAGTAGTATACAAGGCAATGAGCAGTTCTTC. This gives the protein CASSIQGNEQFF. Looking up the rest from reference TRBV19 and TRBJ2-1 gives the full variable domain: DGGITQSPKYLFRKEGQNVTLSCEQNLNHDAMYWYRQDPGQGLRLIYYSQIVNDFQKGDIAEGYSVSREKKESFPLTVTSAQKNPTAFYLCASSIQGNEQFFGPGTRLTVL.